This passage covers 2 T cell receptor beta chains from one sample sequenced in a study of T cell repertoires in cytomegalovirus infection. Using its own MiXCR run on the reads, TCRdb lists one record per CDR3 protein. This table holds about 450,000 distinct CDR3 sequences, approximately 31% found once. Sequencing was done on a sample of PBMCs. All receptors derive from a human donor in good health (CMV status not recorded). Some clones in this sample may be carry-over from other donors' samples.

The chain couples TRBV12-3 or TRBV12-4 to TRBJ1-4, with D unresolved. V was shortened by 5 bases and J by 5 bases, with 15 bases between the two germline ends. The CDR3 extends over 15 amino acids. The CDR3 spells CASSASGPGNEKLFF. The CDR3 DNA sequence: TGTGCCAGCAGTGCCTCCGGGCCGGGGAATGAAAAACTGTTTTTT.

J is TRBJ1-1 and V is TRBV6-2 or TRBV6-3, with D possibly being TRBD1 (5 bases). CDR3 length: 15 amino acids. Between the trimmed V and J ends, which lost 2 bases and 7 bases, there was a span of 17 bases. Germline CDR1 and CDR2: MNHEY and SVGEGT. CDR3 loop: CASSYRGGEYGEAFF. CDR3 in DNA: TGTGCCAGCAGTTACCGGGGCGGGGAGTACGGTGAAGCTTTCTTT.